These 8 T cell receptor beta chains were sequenced from one sample in a study of blood T cell repertoires in COVID-19. Assay used: immunoSEQ multiplex PCR; TCRdb lists only in-frame clones, some missing. Here the sample spans approximately 210,000 clones, 70% to 90% being singletons. Input material: peripheral blood. These receptors all come from a man under 40 who had recovered from COVID-19.

The chain has TRBV30 and TRBJ1-1; no reliable D call. Germline V CDR1 and CDR2: GTSNPN, SVGIG (reference sequence). V dropped 3 bases and J dropped 2 bases, with 4 bases sitting between them. The CDR3 is made up of 11 amino acids. CDR3 bases: TGTGCCTGGAGGACTAACACTGAAGCTTTCTTT. It is translated as CAWRTNTEAFF.

The chain couples TRBV2 to TRBJ2-5, with a possible D match to TRBD1 (5 bases). CDR1 and CDR2 from the germline V gene are SNHLY and FYNNEI. The CDR3 extends over 13 amino acids. V was pared by 7 bases and J by 5 bases, with 14 bases between. Here the CDR3 reads CASKQGRAETQYF. For the CDR3, the DNA is TGTGCCAGCAAGCAGGGCAGGGCGGAGACCCAGTACTTC.

V and J are TRBV12-3 or TRBV12-4 and TRBJ1-1; D call uncertain. Trimming pared 3 bases from V and 6 bases from J, leaving 5 bases between. The CDR3 extends over 11 amino acids. The CDR3 loop reads CASSLTSEAFF. The CDR3 nucleotides read TGTGCCAGCAGTTTGACATCTGAAGCTTTCTTT.

The V call is TRBV4-1, the J call TRBJ2-1; TRBD2 aligns across 13 bases. Germline V CDR1 and CDR2: MGHRA, YSYEKL. This CDR3 has 17 amino acids. The V gene end was trimmed by 0 bases and the J gene end by 5 bases; junction bases not matched to a gene: 4. The DNA of the CDR3 is TGCGCCAGCAGCCAAGATGAGACTAGCGGGGGGAACAATGAGCAGTTCTTC. Its translation: CASSQDETSGGNNEQFF.

The rearrangement uses TRBV3-1 (or the pseudogene TRBV3-2) and TRBJ2-1; no clear D. Germline CDR1 reads LGHDT; CDR2 reads YNNKEL (reference sequence). V was trimmed by 2 bases and J by 6 bases, leaving 11 bases between them. The CDR3 contains 14 residues. CDR3 in DNA: TGTGCCAGCAGCCAATCGAGGTCTGTCAATGAGCAGTTCTTC. Translating gives CASSQSRSVNEQFF.

The V call is TRBV6-5, the J call TRBJ2-7; 10 bases fit TRBD1. CDR1 is MNHEY and CDR2 is SVGAGI in the germline V gene. CDR3 size: 14 residues. After removal of 6 bases from V and 5 bases from J, the junction contained 7 bases not matched to a gene. The CDR3, as DNA: TGTGCCAGCAGGACTCCGGGACAGGGGCACGAGCAGTACTTC. Protein product: CASRTPGQGHEQYF.

The genes are TRBV5-5 and TRBJ2-7; D is possibly TRBD1 (5 bases). The germline CDR1 and CDR2 sequences are SGHKS and YYEKEE (reference sequence). CDR3 length: 13 residues. The V end lost 8 bases, the J end lost 3 bases, and 15 bases lay between the germline ends. For the CDR3, the DNA is TGTGCCAGTTCCAACAACAGGTACTACGAGCAGTACTTC. Amino acid sequence: CASSNNRYYEQYF.

The chain combines TRBV6-4 with TRBJ1-1; TRBD1 matches at 7 bases. Germline V CDR1 and CDR2: MRHNA, SNTAGT. Trimming took 4 bases from V and 1 from J; bases not matched to a gene: 12. The CDR3 contains 17 residues. This CDR3 is CASSVSITTGRNTEAFF. The CDR3 DNA reads as TGTGCCAGCAGTGTCTCTATTACGACAGGGAGGAACACTGAAGCTTTCTTT.